This T cell receptor beta chain was documented in a study of T cells in Graves' hyperthyroidism and ophthalmopathy. Study as a whole: At initial diagnosis, before any treatment had begun, peripheral blood was obtained. Overall study results and limits: Ophthalmopathy was identified by the model a median 6.5 months ahead of onset.

Authors of the study amplified TCR beta CDR3 regions from RNA transcripts. The study used the HTBI primer set for a first-round RT-PCR of the TCR CDR3. TCRdb called the multiplex PCR reads again in MiXCR, with one record for every CDR3 protein. The sample lists 350,000 to 400,000 distinct CDR3 sequences; more than 12% were seen once. It was 10 ml of fresh peripheral blood that supplied the PBMCs. This CDR3 has 14 residues. From germline, CDR1 is LGHDT and CDR2 YNNKEL (reference sequence). As regards this clonotype: Its antigen is not identified. One base away lies a much larger clone, so this may be a sequencing read error.

This TCR came from a woman aged 30 to 39 with Graves' hyperthyroidism. Sequencing used blood. The gene calls are TRBV3-1 and TRBJ2-5; D is ambiguous. The CDR3 DNA reads TGTGCCAGCAACCAAGACGGCCGTAAGAGGACCCAGTACTTC. Translated, it gives CASNQDGRKRTQYF.